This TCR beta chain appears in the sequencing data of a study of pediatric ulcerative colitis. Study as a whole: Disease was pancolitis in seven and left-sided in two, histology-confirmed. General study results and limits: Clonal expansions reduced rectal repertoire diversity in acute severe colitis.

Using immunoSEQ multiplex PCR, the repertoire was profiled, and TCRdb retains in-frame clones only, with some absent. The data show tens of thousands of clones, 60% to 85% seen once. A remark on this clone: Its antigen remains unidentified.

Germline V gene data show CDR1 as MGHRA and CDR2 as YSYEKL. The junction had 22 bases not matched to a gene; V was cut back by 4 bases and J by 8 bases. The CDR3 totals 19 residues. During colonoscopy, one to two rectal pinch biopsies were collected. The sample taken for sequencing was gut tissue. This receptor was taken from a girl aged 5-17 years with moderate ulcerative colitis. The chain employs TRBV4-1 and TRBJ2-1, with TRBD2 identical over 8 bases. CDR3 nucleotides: TGCGCCAGCAGCCTGACCTACCCAGTAAGCGGGAGATGGGAGGATGAGCAGTTCTTC. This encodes CASSLTYPVSGRWEDEQFF.